This TCR beta chain was identified during a study of cytomegalovirus exposure and HLA in healthy donors (dated by TCRdb to about 2017). Study-wide context: An earlier analysis of some 600 of the donors reported 276 Gb of sequence data and around 110 million unique TCR beta sequences obtained from around 170 million T cells. Of the approximately 400 genotyped donors, approximately 80% fell in the genetic ancestry cluster associated with self-reported Caucasian donors. The study profiled the T cell repertoires of 666 subjects by immunosequencing and related them to cytomegalovirus serostatus. Every repertoire in the discovery cohort had been generated on one and the same sequencing platform. A separate validation cohort of roughly 130 different subjects was used in addition to the roughly 720-subject first cohort. A later genetic analysis took genome-wide SNP genotypes for 398 of the 666 donors and used that subset as a discovery cohort. HLA typing included class I and class II loci at four-digit resolution. A later analysis re-examined previously published TCR beta repertoires from 610 or so donors and added high-resolution HLA genotyping to investigate patterns of TCR occurrence. Rather than drawing on any new phenotypic data, the later analysis identified candidate immune exposures from TCR beta sequences and the way those sequences occurred across donors. In an earlier analysis of a few hundred of the donors, high-throughput TCR beta sequencing was used to judge whether each TCR beta V gene segment behaved as functional or pseudogenic. The study aimed to test whether cataloging public T cell receptors could reveal signatures of past pathogen exposure. Among about 370 genotyped donors of the cohort, an average of about 240,000 unique TCR beta nucleotide sequences was sequenced per donor, of which about 18% were non-productive. Approximately 300 gigabases of sequencing data and about 92 million unique TCR sequences made up an early release that covered about 640 HLA-typed donors. Donor age, sex, ethnicity and CMV serostatus were collected together with the repertoire data. Typing coverage differed by locus: A, B, C, DRB1 and DQB1 were typed in roughly 620-640 donors, DQA1 in about 560, DPA1 in over 600, and DPB1 in roughly 450. To predict cytomegalovirus infection status, the study brought together high-throughput TCR immunosequencing, statistical association of individual TCRs with disease status, and machine learning. Several DR-DQ haplotypes were treated as single units for association and clustering because of strong linkage in the cohort.

Paper-wide results and their limitations: The study gave a list of about 170 TCR beta chains associated with cytomegalovirus. The authors suggested that the approach could potentially be generalized to other disease states and immunological phenotypes. Several of the top co-occurrence clusters appeared to be linked to parvovirus B19, influenza, CMV and Epstein-Barr virus, according to a later analysis. A later genetic analysis associated a missense DCLRE1C variant with V-gene and J-gene trimming of TCR beta chains, and an independent cohort replicated the association. Linkage disequilibrium might explain the correlated functional status among segregating V segments, but an unknown experimental factor could not be ruled out. A later analysis associated 16,951 TCR beta sequences with specific HLA alleles at a false discovery rate of 0.05. A further reported finding was that TCR beta sequences accurately predicted the HLA-A and HLA-B alleles for most subjects in the first cohort. Across donors, most TCR sequences were observed very rarely, whereas some public TCRs were present in many individuals. A group of highly shared sequence variants was considered likely to be a technical artifact of the sequencing pipeline. A later analysis found that most CMV-associated TCR beta chains appeared HLA-restricted, with HLA associations seemingly driven largely by CMV exposure. Because counts were too low, seventeen rarely observed V segments, including chromosome 9 orphons, were left out of the earlier analysis of over 550 of the donors. In vitro tests confirmed that a few of the cytomegalovirus-associated TCR beta chains recognize cytomegalovirus antigens. Cytomegalovirus status was reported to be diagnosed by the classifier with high specificity and sensitivity in both the original and validation cohorts. A later analysis found that TCR association rates varied across HLA loci, with DRB1 alleles showing the most associated TCRs and HLA-C alleles the fewest. Some IMGT-functional V segments, including TRBV6-2 and TRBV6-3, could not be distinguished by the 87-base-pair reads and were therefore excluded. Strong co-occurrence of HLA alleles, especially DR and DQ, made assigning TCR associations to individual alleles difficult. The only immune exposure information available for the cohort was CMV serostatus. The presence/absence analyses assumed that sequencing depth was roughly uniform across donors, and that assumption may not be true. HLA typing was unavailable for some donors at each locus, so association tests used only the typed subset. Compared with the roughly 700-donor mean, donors in an Asian-associated ancestry cluster had fewer N-insertions in productive TCRs, according to a later genetic analysis. An earlier analysis of 450 to 750 of the donors showed that most TCR beta V segments appeared in productive rearrangements either about 87% or about 30% of the time, which broadly matched IMGT annotations. In this cohort, only TCR beta chains were sequenced, and detectable features were limited by the absence of alpha or paired-chain data. In a later analysis, HLA-associated TCR beta chains were found to be more clonally expanded and to have lower generation probabilities than equally common non-associated chains.

The cohort comprised around 700 healthy bone marrow donors. At the time of sampling, every cohort member was nominally healthy, though immune exposures that went unrecorded were likely present. The donor was CMV seropositive and belonged to the group of 250 to 300 seropositive cohort members. A peripheral blood sample was collected from each donor, and TCR beta sequencing was performed on peripheral blood mononuclear cells. The Qiagen DNeasy Blood Extraction Kit was used to extract genomic DNA from the blood cell samples. CDR1 and CDR2, looked up from the germline V gene, are SGHVS and FNYEAQ. V is clipped by 5 bases and J by 2 bases, and the sequence between their germline boundaries is 9 bases long. Taken from cysteine to phenylalanine, the CDR3 has 13 residues. Only CDR3 DNA is held: 39 bases, read in frame from base 1. Libraries were constructed by the immunoSEQ multiplex PCR assay. For the multiplex PCR, a mixture combining 60 forward primers for TCR Vbeta segments and 13 reverse primers for TCR Jbeta segments was used. The CDR3 region of rearranged TCR beta genes was amplified from genomic DNA by a multiplex PCR assay. Amplified TCR beta libraries were sequenced as 87-base-pair reads on the Illumina HiSeq System. On the study's bioinformatics: In a later analysis, some 80 million unique TCR beta chains were counted across the approximately 620 repertoires, and approximately 11 million of these chains were shared by at least two donors. To remove PCR and sequencing errors, raw reads were error-corrected and collapsed into unique sequences using a nearest-neighbor algorithm that merged closely related sequences. V, D and J gene segments were assigned by aligning CDR3 sequences to IMGT reference sequences. For a sequence to be retained, a match of at least six nucleotides to both a V gene segment and a J gene segment was required. A rearrangement counted as productive if the CDR3 had no stop codons and remained in frame with V and J, and every other rearrangement counted as non-productive. CDR3 was defined according to IMGT convention as the region running from the second conserved V-encoded cysteine to the conserved J-encoded phenylalanine. The earlier analysis of some 550 of the donors excluded any sequence lacking an unambiguous match to a single V gene segment. An earlier analysis of over 450 of the donors classified V segments as functional when productive rearrangements were above 56.7% and as segregating when the standard deviation between donors was above 5%. A statistical classification framework was built to diagnose cytomegalovirus status from the catalog of TCR beta chain sequences. V and J gene assignment, in a later analysis, came from comparing TCR nucleotide sequences with IMGT/GENE-DB human TR gene sequences. In a later analysis, CDR3 sequences and most-parsimonious VDJ recombination scenarios were assigned using the TCRdist pipeline. In a later analysis, each TCR beta chain was defined by its CDR3 amino acid sequence together with its V-gene family, and reads lacking a unique V-gene family were excluded. To address suspected cross-contamination and a sequencing artifact, a later analysis removed approximately 590 highly shared, low-generation-probability nucleotide sequences. A later analysis calculated a clonal expansion index for each public chain from normalized within-repertoire ranks of inferred template counts. A later analysis computed generation probabilities with a VDJ recombination model fitted to out-of-frame rearrangements, and checked the results against IGoR. Hypergeometric tests were used in a later analysis to score TCR-TCR, TCR-HLA and TCR-CMV co-occurrence, with a repertoire-size bias correction applied to the TCR pairs. In a later analysis, false discovery rates were estimated by permuting HLA or CMV assignments 20 times. In a later analysis, co-occurring TCRs were grouped using DBSCAN, and TCRdist sequence similarity was added for clustering within HLA-allele-positive subsets. For co-occurrence clustering, repertoires with fewer than 30,000 or more than 120,000 public chains were excluded, along with 5 or 6 repertoires with anomalous nucleotide sharing. TCRdb stores this immuneACCESS table with in-frame sequences only. Part of the clones is absent; in the studies checked, under half of the shortfall reflects unresolved V genes, and no reason is known for the rest. The D gene and trimming were derived from the DNA, and the V and J assignments and clone size from that table. In this sample the table shows around 180,000 clones, 80% to 90% of which occur a single time. The biggest ten clones account for 4.8% of the sample.

In its sample, this clone was seen a few times. This receptor's antigen is unknown. No base qualities exist here, and no much larger clone lies one base off it. The rearrangement combines TRBV7-6 with TRBJ1-2; TRBD1 is perhaps the D gene, given 6 matching bases. The sequence was obtained from a girl between 5 and 17 years old in good health and CMV-seropositive. Sequenced: PBMCs. In nucleotides, the sequence is TGTGCCAGCAGCCCGGACAGCAACTATGGCTACACCTTC. Its translation reads: CASSPDSNYGYTF.